These T cell receptor beta chains were read from a single sample in a study of T cell responses to AZD1222 COVID-19 vaccine. Data came from immunoSEQ multiplex PCR; TCRdb stores just in-frame clones and leaves some out. Of 180,000 or so clones in the sample, more than 70% are singletons; the top ten hold 26%. The input for sequencing was peripheral blood, taken 28 days after the second AZD1222 dose. The receptors originated from an adult who received the AZD1222 COVID-19 vaccine. Both conserved end residues are part of each CDR3. The order of the fields is clone size, J gene, D gene, V gene, CDR3 DNA, CDR3 protein. A D gene is named only where the DNA matches it firmly. For some rows the clone size is stated as once, few or many, or as a class when expanded; others skip it.

abundance: .
j_gene: TRBJ1-1
d_gene: TRBD1
v_gene: TRBV6-2/TRBV6-3
CDR3nt: TGTGCCAGCAGTTACCTGGGACAGGGGAGTACTGAAGCTTTCTTT
CDR3aa: CASSYLGQGSTEAFF

abundance: .
j_gene: TRBJ2-3
d_gene: .
v_gene: TRBV18
CDR3nt: TGTGCCAGCTCACCACCATCCCTGCCAGATACGCAGTATTTT
CDR3aa: CASSPPSLPDTQYF

abundance: .
j_gene: TRBJ1-2
d_gene: .
v_gene: TRBV6-5
CDR3nt: TGTGCCAGCAGCGCCAGGTTAAACTATGGCTACACCTTC
CDR3aa: CASSARLNYGYTF

abundance: .
j_gene: TRBJ2-1
d_gene: TRBD1
v_gene: TRBV25-1
CDR3nt: TGTGCCAGCAGTGATAACAGGGGTTACAATGAGCAGTTCTTC
CDR3aa: CASSDNRGYNEQFF

abundance: .
j_gene: TRBJ2-1
d_gene: TRBD2
v_gene: TRBV5-5
CDR3nt: TGTGCCAGCAGCGCGGCGGGAGGGCCTTGGAATGAGCAGTTCTTC
CDR3aa: CASSAAGGPWNEQFF

abundance: .
j_gene: TRBJ1-4
d_gene: .
v_gene: TRBV10-3
CDR3nt: TGTGCCATTGCTAGAATCCCGAATGAAAAACTGTTTTTT
CDR3aa: CAIARIPNEKLFF

abundance: .
j_gene: TRBJ1-1
d_gene: .
v_gene: TRBV19
CDR3nt: TGTGCCAGTAGGGGGGGTGGCCCTGAAGCTTTCTTT
CDR3aa: CASRGGGPEAFF

abundance: .
j_gene: TRBJ2-2
d_gene: .
v_gene: TRBV24-1
CDR3nt: TGTGCCACCAGTAGGCCCTCCACCGGGGAGCTGTTTTTT
CDR3aa: CATSRPSTGELFF

abundance: .
j_gene: TRBJ1-1
d_gene: TRBD1
v_gene: TRBV5-4
CDR3nt: TGTGCCAGCAGTCCGGGACAGATTGTCGGGACTGAAGCTTTCTTT
CDR3aa: CASSPGQIVGTEAFF

abundance: .
j_gene: TRBJ2-3
d_gene: TRBD2
v_gene: TRBV27
CDR3nt: TGTGCCAGCAGTTCTTTAGCGGGAGGGCTTCTAGATACGCAGTATTTT
CDR3aa: CASSSLAGGLLDTQYF

abundance: .
j_gene: TRBJ2-2
d_gene: TRBD2
v_gene: TRBV20-1
CDR3nt: TGCAGTGCTAGTCCCGCGGGAGGGGGGGACACCGGGGAGCTGTTTTTT
CDR3aa: CSASPAGGGDTGELFF

abundance: .
j_gene: TRBJ1-1
d_gene: .
v_gene: TRBV28
CDR3nt: TGTGCCAGCAGTTCACCCGGACGGAGTAACACTGAAGCTTTCTTT
CDR3aa: CASSSPGRSNTEAFF

abundance: .
j_gene: TRBJ2-7
d_gene: .
v_gene: TRBV2
CDR3nt: TGTGCCAGCAGCAGACAGTACTACGAGCAGTACTTC
CDR3aa: CASSRQYYEQYF

abundance: once
j_gene: TRBJ2-7
d_gene: .
v_gene: TRBV3-1/TRBV3-2
CDR3nt: TGTGCCAGCAGCCAAGATATCGCGGACTACGAGCAGTACTTC
CDR3aa: CASSQDIADYEQYF

abundance: .
j_gene: TRBJ1-2
d_gene: .
v_gene: TRBV14
CDR3nt: TGTGCCAGCAGCCGCAGCGGAGACTATGGCTACACCTTC
CDR3aa: CASSRSGDYGYTF

abundance: .
j_gene: TRBJ1-1
d_gene: TRBD1
v_gene: TRBV5-4
CDR3nt: TGTGCCAGCAGCGCGCCAGGGGGCGCGGGGACTGAAGCTTTCTTT
CDR3aa: CASSAPGGAGTEAFF

abundance: once
j_gene: TRBJ2-3
d_gene: TRBD2
v_gene: TRBV5-5
CDR3nt: TGTGCCAGCAGCTTGAAGGGCGGGGGGACTAGCATTTACACAGATACGCAGTATTTT
CDR3aa: CASSLKGGGTSIYTDTQYF

abundance: .
j_gene: TRBJ2-7
d_gene: TRBD1
v_gene: TRBV28
CDR3nt: TGTGCCAGCAGTTTCGAGGGGGCAGGGTCCTACGAGCAGTACTTC
CDR3aa: CASSFEGAGSYEQYF

abundance: .
j_gene: TRBJ1-2
d_gene: .
v_gene: TRBV7-9
CDR3nt: TGTGCCAGCAGCTCCGACAGGCCCCTTGAGGTTGGCTACACCTTC
CDR3aa: CASSSDRPLEVGYTF

abundance: .
j_gene: TRBJ2-1
d_gene: .
v_gene: TRBV29-1
CDR3nt: TGCAGCGTTGAAGTGGGTGGTCAAAAGCAGTTCTTC
CDR3aa: CSVEVGGQKQFF

abundance: .
j_gene: TRBJ1-1
d_gene: TRBD1
v_gene: TRBV24-1
CDR3nt: TGTGCCACCAGTGATAGCGGACAGGGGCGAGTCACTGAAGCTTTCTTT
CDR3aa: CATSDSGQGRVTEAFF

abundance: .
j_gene: TRBJ2-4
d_gene: TRBD2
v_gene: TRBV30
CDR3nt: TGTGCCTGGTCGGGGCTAGCGGGAAACATTCAGTACTTC
CDR3aa: CAWSGLAGNIQYF

abundance: .
j_gene: TRBJ2-1
d_gene: TRBD1
v_gene: TRBV5-1
CDR3nt: TGCGCCAGCAGCATGGGACAGGTTCGGGATGAGCAGTTCTTC
CDR3aa: CASSMGQVRDEQFF

abundance: .
j_gene: TRBJ2-3
d_gene: .
v_gene: TRBV6-5
CDR3nt: TGTGCCAGCAGCTATGCGGGACTGGAGAATACGCAGTATTTT
CDR3aa: CASSYAGLENTQYF